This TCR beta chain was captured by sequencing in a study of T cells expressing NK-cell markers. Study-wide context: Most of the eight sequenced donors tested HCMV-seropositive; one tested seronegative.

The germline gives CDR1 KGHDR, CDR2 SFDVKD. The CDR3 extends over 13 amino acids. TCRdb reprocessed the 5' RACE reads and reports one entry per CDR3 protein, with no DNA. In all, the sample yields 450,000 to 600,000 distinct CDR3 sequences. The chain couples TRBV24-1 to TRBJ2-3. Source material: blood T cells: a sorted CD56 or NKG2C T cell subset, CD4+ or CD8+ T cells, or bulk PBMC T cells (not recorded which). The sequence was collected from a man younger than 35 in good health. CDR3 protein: CATSDPMGDTQYF.